This record covers a single T cell receptor (beta chain). Antigen unknown. Peripheral blood genomic DNA, not sorted cells or RNA, was the template. This sample was taken from a study of T cell repertoires in aging, cancer and after chemotherapy. Study-wide context: Over several months to years, re-sampled healthy donor repertoires clearly shared clones.

Regarding the study as a whole: Age-matched healthy donors had significantly more diverse, less clonal blood TCR repertoires than untreated cancer patients. Loss of evenness, beyond lost richness, contributed to age-related TCR diversity decline in cancer patients.

CDR3 size: 15 residues. The germline gives CDR1 LNHDA, CDR2 SQIVND (reference sequence). V shed 7 bases, J shed 1 base, and the junction held 7 bases outside the gene matches. Rearranged V-D-J TRB sequences were amplified with a mixed TRB-A/B primer pool. In TCRdb, the multiplex PCR reads were re-called with MiXCR into one record per CDR3 protein. The table has about 10,000 distinct CDR3 sequences, around 44% seen once. The rearrangement links TRBV19 to TRBJ1-1, with 9 bases fitting TRBD1. This sequence originates from a human donor in good health. Sequencing input: blood. DNA of the CDR3: TGTGCCAGTATTCATACAGGGGGCGAGAACACTGAAGCTTTCTTT. It translates to CASIHTGGENTEAFF.